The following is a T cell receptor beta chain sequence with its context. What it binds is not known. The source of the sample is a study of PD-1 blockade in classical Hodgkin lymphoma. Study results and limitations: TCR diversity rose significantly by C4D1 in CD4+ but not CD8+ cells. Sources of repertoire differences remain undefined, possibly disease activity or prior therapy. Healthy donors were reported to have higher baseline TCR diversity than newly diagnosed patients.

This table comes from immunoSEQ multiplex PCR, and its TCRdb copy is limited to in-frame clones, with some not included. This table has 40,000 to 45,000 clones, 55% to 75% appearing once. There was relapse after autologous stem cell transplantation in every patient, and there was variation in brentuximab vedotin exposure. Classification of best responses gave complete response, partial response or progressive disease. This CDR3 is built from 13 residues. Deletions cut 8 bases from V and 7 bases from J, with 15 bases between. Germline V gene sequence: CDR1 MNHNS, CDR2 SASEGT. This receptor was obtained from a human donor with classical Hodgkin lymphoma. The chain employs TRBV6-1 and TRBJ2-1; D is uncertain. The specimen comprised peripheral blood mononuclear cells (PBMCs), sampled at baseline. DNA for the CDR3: TGTGCCAGCGAAGGCTGGGGTGGGAATGAGCAGTTCTTC. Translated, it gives CASEGWGGNEQFF.